This T cell receptor (beta chain) is drawn from a study of blood T cell repertoires in COVID-19. Clones were sequenced by immunoSEQ multiplex PCR, and TCRdb holds only the in-frame ones, with some missing. The data hold under 50,000 clones, with 88% observed a single time. In germline, CDR1 is KGHSH, CDR2 LQKENI. This CDR3 spans 15 amino acids. V lost 3 bases and J lost 1, with 12 bases in between. The specimen sequenced was peripheral blood. The chain is built from TRBV18 and TRBJ1-1, with TRBD1 as a possible D gene (5 bases). The sequence derives from a man aged 45 to 65 with active COVID-19. The CDR3 loop reads CASSPLPTGNTEAFF. CDR3 coding DNA: TGTGCCAGCTCACCTCTCCCTACAGGGAACACTGAAGCTTTCTTT.